The 8 T cell receptor beta chains below all came from one sample that was sequenced in a study of response to subunit inactivated influenza vaccine. TCRdb passed the RT-PCR reads through MiXCR, listing each CDR3 protein once. The sample has under 550,000 distinct CDR3 sequences, approximately 7.1% seen once. Here the sequenced sample was PBMCs from blood, taken less than 25 months after vaccination. All receptors derive from a man between 45 and 75 years old who received an inactivated influenza vaccine.

The chain is built from TRBV20-1 and TRBJ1-2; possibly TRBD1 for D (6 bases). Per germline, CDR1 DFQATT and CDR2 SNEGSKA (reference sequence). Trimming cost V 0 bases and J 0 bases, with 14 bases left between them. There are 16 residues in the CDR3. CDR3 sequence reads: CSARDLTGLPNYGYTF. DNA of the CDR3: TGCAGTGCTAGAGACCTTACAGGGTTACCTAACTATGGCTACACCTTC.

V usage is TRBV5-6 and J usage is TRBJ2-2; possible D gene TRBD2, 6 bases. The CDR3 runs 16 residues. Germline CDR1 and CDR2: SGHDT and YYEEEE. V dropped 4 bases and J dropped 0 bases, with 13 bases sitting between them. The CDR3 DNA sequence: TGTGCCAGCAGCACGGTGGGCGGGACGAACACCGGGGAGCTGTTTTTT. Protein: CASSTVGGTNTGELFF.

The CDR3 DNA is TGTGCCAGCAGTTACAGGCAGAGCAATCAGCCCCAGCATTTT. This encodes CASSYRQSNQPQHF. This chain joins TRBV6-2 or TRBV6-3 and TRBJ1-5, with unresolved D. The CDR3 totals 14 residues. V lost 2 bases and J 1 base, leaving 6 bases between the germline ends. Germline V gene sequence: CDR1 MNHEY, CDR2 SVGEGT.

This clonotype was found many times. The gene calls are TRBV3-1 and TRBJ2-1; 8 bases agree with TRBD1. The V and J ends lost 5 bases and 7 bases, in that order; junction bases with no gene match: 4. CDR1 is LGHDT and CDR2 is YNNKEL in the germline V gene (reference sequence). This CDR3 has 13 residues. CDR3 sequence (DNA): TGTGCCAGCAGCTCGGACAGGGTTAATGAGCAGTTCTTC. It specifies CASSSDRVNEQFF.

This chain joins TRBV7-2 and TRBJ1-2, with D possibly matching TRBD1 (5 bases). Germline values: CDR1 SGHTA, CDR2 FQGNSA. Trimming took 3 bases from V and 4 from J, leaving 9 bases between them. CDR3 size: 13 residues. The CDR3 region has the DNA TGTGCCAGCAGCTTGTCGGGACCCTATGGCTACACCTTC. It yields the protein CASSLSGPYGYTF. The whole variable domain, remainder taken from reference TRBV7-2 and TRBJ1-2, is GAGVSQSPSNKVTEKGKDVELRCDPISGHTALYWYRQSLGQGLEFLIYFQGNSAPDKSGLPSDRFSAERTGGSVSTLTIQRTQQEDSAVYLCASSLSGPYGYTFGSGTRLTVV.

This clonotype was counted a few times. The chain uses TRBV5-1 and TRBJ1-2; 12 nucleotides line up with TRBD1. CDR1 is SGHRS, CDR2 YFSETQ, per germline. The CDR3 is 17 amino acids. V lost 4 bases and J lost 4; bases outside the gene matches: 11. The CDR3 DNA follows: TGCGCCAGCAGCCTCGGGACAGGGGGCCTTAGCCTCTATGGCTACACCTTC. Its translation is CASSLGTGGLSLYGYTF.

The chain recombines TRBV7-2 with TRBJ1-6; TRBD1 is a possible D gene (5 bases). In germline, CDR1 is SGHTA, CDR2 FQGNSA. The CDR3 has 17 amino acids. Trimming pared 5 bases from V and 5 bases from J, leaving 19 bases between. CDR3 loop: CASSPDRPGANNSPLHF. The CDR3 DNA reads as TGTGCCAGCAGCCCGGACCGCCCCGGGGCCAATAATTCACCCCTCCACTTT.

The table lists this clonotype with a few counts. This rearrangement joins TRBV7-2 to TRBJ2-2; tentatively, D is TRBD2 (5 bases). This CDR3 region has 14 residues. Germline assignment: CDR1 SGHTA and CDR2 FQGNSA. The V end lost 6 bases, the J end lost 3 bases, and 11 bases lay between the germline ends. The CDR3 is CASRSTRDTGELFF. The CDR3 coding sequence is TGTGCCAGCAGATCTACTAGGGACACCGGGGAGCTGTTTTTT.